The 3 T cell receptor beta chains below all came from one sample that was sequenced in a study of CD8+ T cells in alopecia areata. Isolated RNA was reverse transcribed into cDNA used as the sequencing template. Libraries were prepared by immunoSEQ multiplex PCR; TCRdb keeps only in-frame clonotypes and omits some of them. The sample lists 100,000 to 150,000 clones, over 55% occurring once. Stated treatment: oral pan-JAK inhibitor, 5-10 mg twice daily. The sequenced sample was CD4+ T cells sorted from blood, obtained at week 4, from a patient treated with tofacitinib. The source of these receptors is a human donor with alopecia areata.

The table lists this clone with a few counts. This chain links TRBV29-1 with TRBJ2-1; 9 bases are a match to TRBD1. The CDR3 has 13 residues. The junction had 7 bases not matched to a gene; V was cut back by 7 bases and J by 6 bases. Looked up from germline, CDR1 is SQVTM and CDR2 is ANQGSEA. In DNA form, the CDR3 reads TGCAGCGCGGACAGGGGAAAAGGCAATGAGCAGTTCTTC. Translation gives CSADRGKGNEQFF.

This clone appeared a few times. The chain joins TRBV19 to TRBJ1-1, with D perhaps TRBD1 (5 bases). The V and J ends lost 10 bases and 3 bases respectively, with 18 bases between them. This CDR3 is built from 14 residues. Germline assignment: CDR1 LNHDA and CDR2 SQIVND (reference sequence). The CDR3 protein is CATKEAWGDTEAFF. The CDR3 nucleotides are TGTGCCACCAAGGAGGCGTGGGGGGACACTGAAGCTTTCTTT. The full variable domain, rest sourced from reference TRBV19 and TRBJ1-1, is DGGITQSPKYLFRKEGQNVTLSCEQNLNHDAMYWYRQDPGQGLRLIYYSQIVNDFQKGDIAEGYSVSREKKESFPLTVTSAQKNPTAFYLCATKEAWGDTEAFFGQGTRLTVV.

The chain uses TRBV30 and TRBJ2-5; TRBD2 aligns across 9 bases. Losses at the gene ends were 2 bases for V and 1 base for J; bases not matched to a gene: 2. The germline V gene encodes CDR1 GTSNPN and CDR2 SVGIG (reference sequence). The CDR3 totals 14 residues. The CDR3 DNA reads TGTGCCTGGAGTAAGACTAGCGGCCAAGAGACCCAGTACTTC. It translates to CAWSKTSGQETQYF.